This TCR beta chain was sequenced in a study of blood T cells in healthy people across ages. A sample-barcoded 5' primer and a J-beta primer mix were used in a second PCR of about 7 to 12 cycles. TCRdb re-analysed the 5' RACE reads in MiXCR, keeping a single row per CDR3 protein. The sample has approximately 770,000 distinct CDR3 sequences, over 45% seen once. The sequenced sample was blood. This sequence was found in a man aged 30 to 39 in good health.

The CDR3 loop is CASSERISYNEQFF. The CDR3 DNA follows: TGTGCCAGCAGTGAACGAATTTCCTACAATGAGCAGTTCTTC. The chain is built from TRBV25-1 and TRBJ2-1; D gene unclear. The length of the CDR3 is 14 residues. CDR1 and CDR2 from the germline V gene are MGHDK and SYGVNS. Deletions cut 2 bases from V and 1 base from J, with 6 bases between.